This T cell receptor (beta chain) was identified during a study of T-cell memory formation after mild COVID-19. Study-wide background: Largely, the TCR clusters proved donor specific. Study observations and caveats: Largely, contracting CD4+ clones fell within CM and EM, and contracting CD8+ clones within EMRA. Some SARS-CoV-2-responding clones were already detected in memory before infection. CD4/CD8 balance characterized clones contracting day 15 to 85, and CD4+ skew characterized later expanders.

MiXCR, run by TCRdb on the 5' RACE reads, gives a single entry per CDR3 protein. In the table there are a few hundred thousand distinct CDR3 sequences, 20% to 25% of which are singletons. Per the germline V gene, CDR1 is MNHNY and CDR2 is SVGAGI (reference sequence). This CDR3 is built from 17 residues. A word on this clonotype: The antigen remains undetermined. One end of the junction is discordant with germline, which a read error may explain.

The sample consisted of PBMCs or a T cell subset sorted from them (not recorded which). The clonotype originates from a man between 18 and 35 years old who had mild COVID-19 (a few samples of this study predate the infection). Cell type and time point are not known. The chain has TRBV6-6 and TRBJ1-1; D possibly corresponds to TRBD1 (5 bases). The CDR3 coding sequence is TGTGCCAGCAGTTACGGAAATCGGGGCAGGGAGAACACTGAAGATTTCTTT. This codes for CASSYGNRGRENTEDFF.